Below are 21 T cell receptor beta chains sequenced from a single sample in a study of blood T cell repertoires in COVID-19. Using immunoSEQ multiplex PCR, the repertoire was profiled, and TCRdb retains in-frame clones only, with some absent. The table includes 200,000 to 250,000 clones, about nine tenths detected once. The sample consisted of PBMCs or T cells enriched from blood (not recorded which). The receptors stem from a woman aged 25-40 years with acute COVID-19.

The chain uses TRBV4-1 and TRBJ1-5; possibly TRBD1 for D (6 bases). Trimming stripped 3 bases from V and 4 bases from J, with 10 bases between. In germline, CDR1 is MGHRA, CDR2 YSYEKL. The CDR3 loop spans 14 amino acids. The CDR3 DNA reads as TGCGCCAGCAGCCATTCTACAGGGAATCAGCCCCAGCATTTT. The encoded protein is CASSHSTGNQPQHF.

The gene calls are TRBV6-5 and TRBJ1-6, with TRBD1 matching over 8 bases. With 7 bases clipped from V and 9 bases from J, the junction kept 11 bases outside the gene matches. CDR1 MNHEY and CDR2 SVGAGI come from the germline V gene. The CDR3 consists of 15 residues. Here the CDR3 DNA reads TGTGCCAGCATTCTTTCCCGGGACAGGACTTCACCCCTCCACTTT. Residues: CASILSRDRTSPLHF.

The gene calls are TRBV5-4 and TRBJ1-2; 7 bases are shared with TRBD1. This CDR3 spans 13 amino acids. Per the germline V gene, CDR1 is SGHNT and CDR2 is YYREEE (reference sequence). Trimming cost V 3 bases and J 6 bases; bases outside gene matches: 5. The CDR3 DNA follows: TGTGCCAGCAGCTCGACAGGGCTCGATGGCTACACCTTC. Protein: CASSSTGLDGYTF.

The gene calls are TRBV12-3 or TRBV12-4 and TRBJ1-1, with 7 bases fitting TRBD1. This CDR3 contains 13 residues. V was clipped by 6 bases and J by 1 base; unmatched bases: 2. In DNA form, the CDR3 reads TGTGCCAGCAGGTCAGGGGGGAACACTGAAGCTTTCTTT. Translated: CASRSGGNTEAFF.

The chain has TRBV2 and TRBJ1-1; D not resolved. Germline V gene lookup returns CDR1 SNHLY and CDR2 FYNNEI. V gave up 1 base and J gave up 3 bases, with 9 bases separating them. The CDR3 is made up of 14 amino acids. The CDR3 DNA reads TGTGCCAGCAGTGAAGAGCTCACTGACACTGAAGCTTTCTTT. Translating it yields CASSEELTDTEAFF. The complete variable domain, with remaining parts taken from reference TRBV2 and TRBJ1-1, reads EPEVTQTPSHQVTQMGQEVILRCVPISNHLYFYWYRQILGQKVEFLVSFYNNEISEKSEIFDDQFSVERPDGSNFTLKIRSTKLEDSAMYFCASSEELTDTEAFFGQGTRLTVV.

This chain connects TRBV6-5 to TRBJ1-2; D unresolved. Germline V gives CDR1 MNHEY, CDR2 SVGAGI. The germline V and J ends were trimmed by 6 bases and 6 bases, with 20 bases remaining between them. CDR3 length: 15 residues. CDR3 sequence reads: CASSRSSAGGDGYTF. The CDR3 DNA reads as TGTGCCAGCAGCCGTAGTTCAGCGGGAGGCGATGGCTACACCTTC.

The CDR3 DNA reads as TGTGCCAGCAGCCGACCGGTCAACGGGGAAAAACTGTTTTTT. This codes for CASSRPVNGEKLFF. V is TRBV5-8 and J is TRBJ1-4, with unresolved D. This CDR3 has 14 amino acids. The germline V and J ends were trimmed by 4 bases and 8 bases, with 15 bases remaining between them. Germline lookup yields CDR1 SGHTS and CDR2 YDEGEE.

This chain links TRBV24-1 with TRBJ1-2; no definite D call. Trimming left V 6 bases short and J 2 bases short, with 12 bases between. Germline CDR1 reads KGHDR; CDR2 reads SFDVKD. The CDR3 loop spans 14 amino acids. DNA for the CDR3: TGTGCCACCAGTCCACCAGAGGTCAACTATGGCTACACCTTC. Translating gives CATSPPEVNYGYTF.

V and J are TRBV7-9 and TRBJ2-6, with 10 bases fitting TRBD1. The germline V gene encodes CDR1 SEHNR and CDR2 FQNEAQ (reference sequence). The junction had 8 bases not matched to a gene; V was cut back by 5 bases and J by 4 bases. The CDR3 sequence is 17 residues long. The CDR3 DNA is TGTGCCAGCAGCCCGGGACAGGGGAAAACCGGGGCCAACGTCCTGACTTTC. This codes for CASSPGQGKTGANVLTF.

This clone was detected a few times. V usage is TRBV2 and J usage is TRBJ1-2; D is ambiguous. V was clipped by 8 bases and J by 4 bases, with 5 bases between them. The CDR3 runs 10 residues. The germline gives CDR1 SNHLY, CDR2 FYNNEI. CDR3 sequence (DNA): TGTGCCAGCTCGGTCTATGGCTACACCTTC. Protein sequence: CASSVYGYTF.

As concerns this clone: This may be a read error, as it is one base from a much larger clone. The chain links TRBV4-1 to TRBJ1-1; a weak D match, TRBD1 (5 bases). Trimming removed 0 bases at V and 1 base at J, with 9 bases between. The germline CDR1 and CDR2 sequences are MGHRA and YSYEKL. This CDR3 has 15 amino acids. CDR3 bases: TGCGCCAGCAGCCAAGACCCCGGGGGGAACACTGAAGCTTTCTTT. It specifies CASSQDPGGNTEAFF.

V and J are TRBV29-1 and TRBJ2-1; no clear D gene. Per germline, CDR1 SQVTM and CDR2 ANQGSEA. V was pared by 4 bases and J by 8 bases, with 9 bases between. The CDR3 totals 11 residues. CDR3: CSVVSGHEQFF. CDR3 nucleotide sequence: TGCAGCGTTGTTTCGGGTCATGAGCAGTTCTTC.

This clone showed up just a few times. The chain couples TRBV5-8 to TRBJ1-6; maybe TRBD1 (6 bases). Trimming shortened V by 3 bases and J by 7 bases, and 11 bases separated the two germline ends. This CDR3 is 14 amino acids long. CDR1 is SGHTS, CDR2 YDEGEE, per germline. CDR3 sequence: CASSYGQLNSPLHF. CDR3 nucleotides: TGTGCCAGCAGCTACGGACAGCTAAATTCACCCCTCCACTTT.

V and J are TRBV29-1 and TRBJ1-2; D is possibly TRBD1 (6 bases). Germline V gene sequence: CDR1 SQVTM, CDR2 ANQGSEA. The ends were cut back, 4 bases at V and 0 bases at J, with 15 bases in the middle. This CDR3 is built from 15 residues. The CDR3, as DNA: TGCAGCGTTGCCCCCCGGACAGATCCTAACTATGGCTACACCTTC. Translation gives CSVAPRTDPNYGYTF.

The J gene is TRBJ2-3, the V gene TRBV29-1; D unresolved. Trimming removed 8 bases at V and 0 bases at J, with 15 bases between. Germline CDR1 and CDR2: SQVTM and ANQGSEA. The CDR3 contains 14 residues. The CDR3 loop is CSSVEAASTDTQYF. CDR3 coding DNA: TGCAGCAGCGTTGAGGCAGCTAGCACAGATACGCAGTATTTT.

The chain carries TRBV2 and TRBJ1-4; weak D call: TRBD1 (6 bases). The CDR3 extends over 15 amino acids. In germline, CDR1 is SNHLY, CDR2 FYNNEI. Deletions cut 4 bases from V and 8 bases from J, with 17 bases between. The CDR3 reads CASSVGGALMEKLFF. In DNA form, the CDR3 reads TGTGCCAGCAGTGTAGGGGGGGCGCTTATGGAAAAACTGTTTTTT.

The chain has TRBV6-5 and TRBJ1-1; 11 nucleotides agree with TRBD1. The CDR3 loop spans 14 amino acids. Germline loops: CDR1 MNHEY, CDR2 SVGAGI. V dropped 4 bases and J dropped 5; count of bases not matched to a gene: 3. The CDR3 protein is CASSSRDRGTEAFF. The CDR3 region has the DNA TGTGCCAGCAGTTCCCGGGACAGGGGGACTGAAGCTTTCTTT.

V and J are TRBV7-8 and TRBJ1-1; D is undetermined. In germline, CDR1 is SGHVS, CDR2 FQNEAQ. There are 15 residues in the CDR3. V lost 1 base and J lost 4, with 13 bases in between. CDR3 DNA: TGTGCCAGCAGCTTAGTAGGGCGAGGGAGCACTGAAGCTTTCTTT. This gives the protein CASSLVGRGSTEAFF.

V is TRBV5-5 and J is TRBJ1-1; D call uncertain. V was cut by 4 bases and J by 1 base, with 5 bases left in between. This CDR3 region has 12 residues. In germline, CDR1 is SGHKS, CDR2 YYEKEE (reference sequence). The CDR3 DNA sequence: TGTGCCAGCAGCAGCGGGAACACTGAAGCTTTCTTT. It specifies CASSSGNTEAFF. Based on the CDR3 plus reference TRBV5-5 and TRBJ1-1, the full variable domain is DAGVTQSPTHLIKTRGQQVTLRCSPISGHKSVSWYQQVLGQGPQFIFQYYEKEERGRGNFPDRFSARQFPNYSSELNVNALLLGDSALYLCASSSGNTEAFFGQGTRLTVV.

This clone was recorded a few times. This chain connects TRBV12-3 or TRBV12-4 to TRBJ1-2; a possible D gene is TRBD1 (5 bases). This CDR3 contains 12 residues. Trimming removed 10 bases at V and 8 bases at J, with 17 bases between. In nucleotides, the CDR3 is TGTGCCATCACCCCAGGGTTACGCGGCTACACCTTC. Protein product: CAITPGLRGYTF.

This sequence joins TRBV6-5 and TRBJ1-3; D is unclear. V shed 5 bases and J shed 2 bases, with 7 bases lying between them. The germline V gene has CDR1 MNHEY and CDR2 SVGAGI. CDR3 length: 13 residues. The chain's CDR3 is CASSRNPGNTIYF. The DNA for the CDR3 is TGTGCCAGCAGTCGTAATCCTGGAAACACCATATATTTT.